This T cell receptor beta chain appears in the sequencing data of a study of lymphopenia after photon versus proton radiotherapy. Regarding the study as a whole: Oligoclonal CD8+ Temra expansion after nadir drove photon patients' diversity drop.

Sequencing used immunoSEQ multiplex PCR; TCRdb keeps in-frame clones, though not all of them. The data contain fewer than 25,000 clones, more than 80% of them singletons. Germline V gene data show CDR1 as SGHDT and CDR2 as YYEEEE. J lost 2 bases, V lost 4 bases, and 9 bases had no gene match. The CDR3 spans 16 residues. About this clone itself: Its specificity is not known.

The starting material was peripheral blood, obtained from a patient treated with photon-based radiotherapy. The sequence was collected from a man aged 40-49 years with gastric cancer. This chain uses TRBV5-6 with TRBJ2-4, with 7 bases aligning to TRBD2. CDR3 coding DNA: TGTGCCAGCAGCAGGGTTGTCGGGGGGACCAAAAACATTCAGTACTTC. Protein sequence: CASSRVVGGTKNIQYF.